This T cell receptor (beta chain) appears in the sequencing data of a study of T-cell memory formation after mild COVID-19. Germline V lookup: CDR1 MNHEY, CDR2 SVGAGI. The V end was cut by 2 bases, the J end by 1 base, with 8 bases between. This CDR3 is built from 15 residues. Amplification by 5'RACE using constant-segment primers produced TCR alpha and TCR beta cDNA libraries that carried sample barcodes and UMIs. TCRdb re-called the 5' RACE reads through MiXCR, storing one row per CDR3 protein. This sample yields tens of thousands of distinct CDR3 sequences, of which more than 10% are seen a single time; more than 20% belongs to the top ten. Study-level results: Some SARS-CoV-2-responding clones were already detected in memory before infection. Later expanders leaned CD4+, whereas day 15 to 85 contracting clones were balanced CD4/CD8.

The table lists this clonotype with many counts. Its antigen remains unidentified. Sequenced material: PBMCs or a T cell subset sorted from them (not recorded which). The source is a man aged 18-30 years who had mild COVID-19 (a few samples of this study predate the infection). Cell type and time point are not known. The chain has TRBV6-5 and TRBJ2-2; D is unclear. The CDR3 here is CASSYRRLNTGELFF. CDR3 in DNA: TGTGCCAGCAGTTACCGGCGGTTGAACACCGGGGAGCTGTTTTTT.